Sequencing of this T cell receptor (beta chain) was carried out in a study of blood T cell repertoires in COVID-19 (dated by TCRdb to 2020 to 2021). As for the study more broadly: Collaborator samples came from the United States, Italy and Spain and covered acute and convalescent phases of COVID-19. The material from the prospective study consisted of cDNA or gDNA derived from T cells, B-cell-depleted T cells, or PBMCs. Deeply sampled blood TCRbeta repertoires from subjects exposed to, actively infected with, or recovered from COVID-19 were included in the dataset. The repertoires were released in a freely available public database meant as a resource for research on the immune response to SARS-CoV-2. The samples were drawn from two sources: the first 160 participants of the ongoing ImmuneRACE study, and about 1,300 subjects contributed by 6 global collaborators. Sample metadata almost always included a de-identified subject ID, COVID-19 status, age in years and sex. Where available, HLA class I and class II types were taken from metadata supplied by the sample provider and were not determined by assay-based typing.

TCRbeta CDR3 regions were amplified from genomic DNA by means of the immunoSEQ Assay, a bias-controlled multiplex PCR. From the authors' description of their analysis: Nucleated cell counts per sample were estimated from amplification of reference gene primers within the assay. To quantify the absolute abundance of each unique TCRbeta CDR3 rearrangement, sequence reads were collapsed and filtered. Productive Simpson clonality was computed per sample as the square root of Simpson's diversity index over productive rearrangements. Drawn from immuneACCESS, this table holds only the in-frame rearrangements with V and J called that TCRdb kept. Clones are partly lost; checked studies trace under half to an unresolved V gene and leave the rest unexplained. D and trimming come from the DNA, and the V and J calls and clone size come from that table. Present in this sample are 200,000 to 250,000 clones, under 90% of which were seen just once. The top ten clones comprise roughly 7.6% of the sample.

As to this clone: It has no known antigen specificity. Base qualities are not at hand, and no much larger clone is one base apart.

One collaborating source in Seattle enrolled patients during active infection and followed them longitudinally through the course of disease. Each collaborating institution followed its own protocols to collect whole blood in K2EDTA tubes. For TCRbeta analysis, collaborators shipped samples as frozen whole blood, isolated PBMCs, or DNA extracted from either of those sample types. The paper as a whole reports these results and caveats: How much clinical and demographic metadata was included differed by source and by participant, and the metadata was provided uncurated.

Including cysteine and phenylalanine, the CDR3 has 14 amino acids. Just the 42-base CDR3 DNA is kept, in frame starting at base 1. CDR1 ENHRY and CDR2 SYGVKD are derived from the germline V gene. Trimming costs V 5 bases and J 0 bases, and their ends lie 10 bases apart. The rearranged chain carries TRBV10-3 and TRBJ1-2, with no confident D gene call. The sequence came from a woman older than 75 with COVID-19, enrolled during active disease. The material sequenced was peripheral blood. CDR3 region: CAISMTHTNYGYTF. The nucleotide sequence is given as TGTGCCATCAGTATGACACATACTAACTATGGCTACACCTTC.